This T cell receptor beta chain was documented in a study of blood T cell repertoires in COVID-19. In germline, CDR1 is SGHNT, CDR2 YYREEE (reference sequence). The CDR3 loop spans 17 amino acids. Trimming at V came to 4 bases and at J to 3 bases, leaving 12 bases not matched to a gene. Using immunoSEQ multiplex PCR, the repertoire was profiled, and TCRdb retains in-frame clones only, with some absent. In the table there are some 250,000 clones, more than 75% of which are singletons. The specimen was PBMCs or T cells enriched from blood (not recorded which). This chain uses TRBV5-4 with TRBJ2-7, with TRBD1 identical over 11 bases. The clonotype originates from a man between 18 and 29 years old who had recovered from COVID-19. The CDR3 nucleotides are TGTGCCAGCAGCCCCAACGGCGGGACAGGGGGGTTCTACGAGCAGTACTTC. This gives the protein CASSPNGGTGGFYEQYF. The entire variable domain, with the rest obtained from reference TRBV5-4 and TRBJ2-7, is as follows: ETGVTQSPTHLIKTRGQQVTLRCSSQSGHNTVSWYQQALGQGPQFIFQYYREEENGRGNFPPRFSGLQFPNYSSELNVNALELDDSALYLCASSPNGGTGGFYEQYFGPGTRLTVT.